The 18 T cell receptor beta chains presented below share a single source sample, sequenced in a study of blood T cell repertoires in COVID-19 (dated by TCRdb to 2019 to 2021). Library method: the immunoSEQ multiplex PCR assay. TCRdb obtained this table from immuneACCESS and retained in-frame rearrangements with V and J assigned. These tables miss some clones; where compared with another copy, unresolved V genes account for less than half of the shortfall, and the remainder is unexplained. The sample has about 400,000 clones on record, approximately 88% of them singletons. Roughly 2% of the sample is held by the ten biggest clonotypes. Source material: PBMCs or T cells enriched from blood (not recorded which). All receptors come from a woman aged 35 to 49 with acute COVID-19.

The DNA of the CDR3 is TGTGCCAGCAGTGCTCAGGGGTTGAACACTGAAGCTTTCTTT. It yields the protein CASSAQGLNTEAFF. V gene TRBV2 combines with J gene TRBJ1-1; D is possibly TRBD1 (6 bases). The CDR3 runs 14 residues. Germline V CDR1 and CDR2: SNHLY, FYNNEI. V shed 4 bases and J shed 0 bases, with 9 bases lying between them.

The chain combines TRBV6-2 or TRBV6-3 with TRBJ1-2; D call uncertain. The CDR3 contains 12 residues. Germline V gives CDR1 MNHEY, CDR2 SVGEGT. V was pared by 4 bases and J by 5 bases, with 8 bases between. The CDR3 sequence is CASSLWSYGYTF. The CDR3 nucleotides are TGTGCCAGCAGTTTGTGGAGTTATGGCTACACCTTC.

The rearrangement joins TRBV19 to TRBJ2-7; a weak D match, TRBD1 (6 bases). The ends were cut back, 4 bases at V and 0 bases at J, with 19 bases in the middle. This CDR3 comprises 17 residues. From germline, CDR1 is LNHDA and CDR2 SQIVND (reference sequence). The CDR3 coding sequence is TGTGCCAGTAGTACCCGCGGACAGAGTTTTAGCTCCTACGAGCAGTACTTC. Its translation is CASSTRGQSFSSYEQYF.

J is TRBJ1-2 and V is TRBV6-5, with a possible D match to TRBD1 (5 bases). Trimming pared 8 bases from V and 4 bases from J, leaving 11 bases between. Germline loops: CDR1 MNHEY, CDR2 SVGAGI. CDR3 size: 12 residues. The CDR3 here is CASWGGTYGYTF. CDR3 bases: TGTGCCAGCTGGGGAGGGACCTATGGCTACACCTTC.

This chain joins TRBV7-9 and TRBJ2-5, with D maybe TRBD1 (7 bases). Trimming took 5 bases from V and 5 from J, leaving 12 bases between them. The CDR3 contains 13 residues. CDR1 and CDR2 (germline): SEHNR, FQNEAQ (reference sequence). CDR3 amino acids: CASSPTGRETQYF. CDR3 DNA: TGTGCCAGCAGCCCGACAGGGAGGGAGACCCAGTACTTC.

CDR3: CASSGETGTGQFF. The CDR3 DNA is TGTGCCAGCTCAGGGGAAACCGGGACAGGGCAGTTCTTC. The chain carries TRBV18 and TRBJ2-1; 8 bases match TRBD1. V lost 5 bases and J lost 12; bases outside the gene matches: 9. Germline V lookup: CDR1 KGHSH, CDR2 LQKENI. This CDR3 contains 13 residues. The variable domain in full, with the rest retrieved from reference TRBV18 and TRBJ2-1, is NAGVMQNPRHLVRRRGQEARLRCSPMKGHSHVYWYRQLPEEGLKFMVYLQKENIIDESGMPKERFSAEFPKEGPSILRIQQVVRGDSAAYFCASSGETGTGQFFGPGTRLTVL.

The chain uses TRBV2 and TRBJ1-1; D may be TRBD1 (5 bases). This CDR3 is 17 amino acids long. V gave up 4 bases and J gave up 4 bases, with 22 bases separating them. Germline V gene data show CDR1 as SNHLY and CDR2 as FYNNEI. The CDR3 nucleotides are TGTGCCAGCAGTGTGGGGCCGGGGGAAAGGAGAGGCACTGAAGCTTTCTTT. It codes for CASSVGPGERRGTEAFF.

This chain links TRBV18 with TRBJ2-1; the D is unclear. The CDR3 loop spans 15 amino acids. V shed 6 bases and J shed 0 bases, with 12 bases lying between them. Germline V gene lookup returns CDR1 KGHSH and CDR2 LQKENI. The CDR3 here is CASSSTLSSYNEQFF. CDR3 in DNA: TGTGCCAGCTCTTCCACCCTGAGCTCCTACAATGAGCAGTTCTTC.

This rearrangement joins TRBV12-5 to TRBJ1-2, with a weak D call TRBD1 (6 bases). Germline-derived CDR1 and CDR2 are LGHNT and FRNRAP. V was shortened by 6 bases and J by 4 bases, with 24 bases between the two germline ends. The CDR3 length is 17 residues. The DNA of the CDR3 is TGTGCTAGTGGGCCTTTCCGAAGGGCCCAGGGGCCCTATGGCTACACCTTC. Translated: CASGPFRRAQGPYGYTF.

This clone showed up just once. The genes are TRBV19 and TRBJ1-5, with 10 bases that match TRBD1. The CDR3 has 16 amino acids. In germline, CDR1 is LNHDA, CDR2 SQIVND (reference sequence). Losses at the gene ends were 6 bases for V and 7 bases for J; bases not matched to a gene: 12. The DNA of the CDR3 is TGTGCCAGTAGCGCAACCGGGACAGGGGTTGGACAGCCCCAGCATTTT. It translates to CASSATGTGVGQPQHF.

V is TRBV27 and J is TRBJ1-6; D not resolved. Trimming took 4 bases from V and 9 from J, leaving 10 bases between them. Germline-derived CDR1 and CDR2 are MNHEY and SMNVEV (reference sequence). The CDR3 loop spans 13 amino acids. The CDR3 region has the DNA TGTGCCAGCAGTTCCAGCGTCGGTTCACCCCTCCACTTT. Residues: CASSSSVGSPLHF.

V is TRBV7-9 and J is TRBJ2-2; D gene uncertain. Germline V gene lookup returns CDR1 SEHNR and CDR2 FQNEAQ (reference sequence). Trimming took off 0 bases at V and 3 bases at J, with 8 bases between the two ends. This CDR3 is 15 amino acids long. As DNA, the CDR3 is TGTGCCAGCAGCTTAGCCCTAAGTCACACCGGGGAGCTGTTTTTT. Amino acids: CASSLALSHTGELFF.

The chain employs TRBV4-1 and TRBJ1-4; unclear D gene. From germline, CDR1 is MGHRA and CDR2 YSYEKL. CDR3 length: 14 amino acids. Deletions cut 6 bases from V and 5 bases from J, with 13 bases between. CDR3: CASRPLAKNEKLFF. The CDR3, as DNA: TGCGCCAGCAGACCTTTGGCAAAGAATGAAAAACTGTTTTTT.

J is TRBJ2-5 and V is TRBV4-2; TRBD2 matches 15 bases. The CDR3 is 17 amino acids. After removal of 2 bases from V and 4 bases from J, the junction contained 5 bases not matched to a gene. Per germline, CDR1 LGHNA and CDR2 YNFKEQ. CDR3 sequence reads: CASSQRTSGGVGETQYF. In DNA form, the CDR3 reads TGTGCCAGCAGCCAACGGACTAGCGGGGGGGTAGGAGAGACCCAGTACTTC.

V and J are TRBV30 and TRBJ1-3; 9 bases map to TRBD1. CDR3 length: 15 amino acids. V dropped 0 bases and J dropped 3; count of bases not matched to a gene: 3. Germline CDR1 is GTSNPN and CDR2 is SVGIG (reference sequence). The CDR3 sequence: CAWSVNRGLGNTIYF. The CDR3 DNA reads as TGTGCCTGGAGTGTTAACAGGGGGCTTGGAAACACCATATATTTT. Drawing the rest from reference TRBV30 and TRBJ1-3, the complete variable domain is SQTIHQWPATLVQPVGSPLSLECTVEGTSNPNLYWYRQAAGRGLQLLFYSVGIGQISSEVPQNLSASRPQDRQFILSSKKLLLSDSGFYLCAWSVNRGLGNTIYFGEGSWLTVV.

This CDR3 reads CASSPFGIPGQGYYSNQPQHF. CDR3 sequence (DNA): TGTGCCAGCTCACCGTTTGGAATTCCGGGACAGGGCTATTATAGCAATCAGCCCCAGCATTTT. The chain is built from TRBV18 and TRBJ1-5; 9 nucleotides agree with TRBD1. CDR3 size: 21 residues. Germline CDR1 KGHSH, CDR2 LQKENI. The V and J ends lost 3 bases and 0 bases, in that order; junction bases with no gene match: 18.

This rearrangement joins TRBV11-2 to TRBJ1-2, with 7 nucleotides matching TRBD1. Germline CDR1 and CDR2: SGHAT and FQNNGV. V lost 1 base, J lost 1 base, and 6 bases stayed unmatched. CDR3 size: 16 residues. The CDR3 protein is CASSLVRGQGNYGYTF. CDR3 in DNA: TGTGCCAGCAGCTTAGTTAGGGGGCAGGGTAACTATGGCTACACCTTC.

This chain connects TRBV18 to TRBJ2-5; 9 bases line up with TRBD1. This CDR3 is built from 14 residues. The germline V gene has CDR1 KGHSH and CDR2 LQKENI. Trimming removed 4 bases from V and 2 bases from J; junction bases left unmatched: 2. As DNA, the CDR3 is TGTGCCAGCTCACAGGACAGGGGTCAAGAGACCCAGTACTTC. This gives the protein CASSQDRGQETQYF.